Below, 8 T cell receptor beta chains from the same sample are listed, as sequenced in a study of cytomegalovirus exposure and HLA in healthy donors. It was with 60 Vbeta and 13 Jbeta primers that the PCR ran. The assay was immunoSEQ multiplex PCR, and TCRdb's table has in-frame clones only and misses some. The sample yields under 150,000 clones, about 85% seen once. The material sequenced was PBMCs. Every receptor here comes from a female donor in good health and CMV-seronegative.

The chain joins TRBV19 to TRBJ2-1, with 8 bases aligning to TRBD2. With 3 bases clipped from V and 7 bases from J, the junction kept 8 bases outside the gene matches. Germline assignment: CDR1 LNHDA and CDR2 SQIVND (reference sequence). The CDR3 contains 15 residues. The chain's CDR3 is CASSMDSGMVNEQFF. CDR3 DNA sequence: TGTGCCAGTAGTATGGATAGCGGGATGGTAAATGAGCAGTTCTTC.

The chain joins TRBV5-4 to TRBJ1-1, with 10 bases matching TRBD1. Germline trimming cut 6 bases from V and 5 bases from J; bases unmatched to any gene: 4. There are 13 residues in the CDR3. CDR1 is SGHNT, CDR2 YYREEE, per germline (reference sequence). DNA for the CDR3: TGTGCCAGCAAAAGGACAGGGGGAACTGAAGCTTTCTTT. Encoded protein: CASKRTGGTEAFF.

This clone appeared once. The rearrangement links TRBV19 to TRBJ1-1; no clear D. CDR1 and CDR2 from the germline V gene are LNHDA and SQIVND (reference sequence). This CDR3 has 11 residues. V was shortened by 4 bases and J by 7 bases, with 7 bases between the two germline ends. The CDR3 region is CASSTYIEAFF. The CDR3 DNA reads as TGTGCCAGTAGTACCTATATTGAAGCTTTCTTT.

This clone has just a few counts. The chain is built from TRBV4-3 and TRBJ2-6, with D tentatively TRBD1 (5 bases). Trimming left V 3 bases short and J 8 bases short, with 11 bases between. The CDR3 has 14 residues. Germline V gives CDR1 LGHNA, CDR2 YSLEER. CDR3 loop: CASSQATASNVLTF. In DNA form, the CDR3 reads TGCGCCAGCAGCCAGGCGACAGCGTCCAACGTCCTGACTTTC.

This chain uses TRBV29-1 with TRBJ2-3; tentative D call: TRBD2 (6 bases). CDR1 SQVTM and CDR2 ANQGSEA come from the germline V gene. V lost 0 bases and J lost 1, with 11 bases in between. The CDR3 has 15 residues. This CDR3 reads CSVEDRGLGTDTQYF. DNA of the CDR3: TGCAGCGTTGAAGATCGGGGGTTAGGCACAGATACGCAGTATTTT.

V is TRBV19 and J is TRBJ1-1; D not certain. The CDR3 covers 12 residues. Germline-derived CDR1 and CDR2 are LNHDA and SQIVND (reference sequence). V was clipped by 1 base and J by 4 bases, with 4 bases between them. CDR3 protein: CASSIASTEAFF. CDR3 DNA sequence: TGTGCCAGTAGTATAGCGTCCACTGAAGCTTTCTTT.

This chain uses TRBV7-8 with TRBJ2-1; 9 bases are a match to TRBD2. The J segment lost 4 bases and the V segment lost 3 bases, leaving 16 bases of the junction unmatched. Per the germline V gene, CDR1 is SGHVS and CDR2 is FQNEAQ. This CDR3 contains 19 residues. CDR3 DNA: TGTGCCAGCAGCTTCCCTACCGGCAGCCTAGCGGGAAAGTACAATGAGCAGTTCTTC. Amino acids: CASSFPTGSLAGKYNEQFF. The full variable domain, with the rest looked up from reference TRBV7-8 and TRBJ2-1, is GAGVSQSPRYKVAKRGQDVALRCDPISGHVSLFWYQQALGQGPEFLTYFQNEAQLDKSGLPSDRFFAERPEGSVSTLKIQRTQQEDSAVYLCASSFPTGSLAGKYNEQFFGPGTRLTVL.

The CDR3 DNA sequence: TGTGCCAGCAGTGGGGGGACAGATAGCAATCAGCCCCAGCATTTT. Its protein product is CASSGGTDSNQPQHF. The V gene is TRBV6-1, the J gene TRBJ1-5; TRBD1 agrees at 7 bases. V trimming: 4 bases; J trimming: 0 bases; junction bases outside the gene matches: 3. This CDR3 region has 15 residues. The V gene's germline CDR1 is MNHNS and CDR2 SASEGT.